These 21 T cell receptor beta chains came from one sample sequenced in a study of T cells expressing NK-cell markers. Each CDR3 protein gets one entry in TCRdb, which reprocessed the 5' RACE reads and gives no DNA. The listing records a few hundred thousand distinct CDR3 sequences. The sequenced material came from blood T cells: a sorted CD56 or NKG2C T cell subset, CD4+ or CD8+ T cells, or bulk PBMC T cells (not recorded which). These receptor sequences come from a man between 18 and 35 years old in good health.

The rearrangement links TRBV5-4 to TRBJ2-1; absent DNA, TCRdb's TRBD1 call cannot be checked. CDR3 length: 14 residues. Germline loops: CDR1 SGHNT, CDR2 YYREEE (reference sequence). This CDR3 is CASSSNRDRIQQFF. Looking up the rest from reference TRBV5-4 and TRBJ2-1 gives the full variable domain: ETGVTQSPTHLIKTRGQQVTLRCSSQSGHNTVSWYQQALGQGPQFIFQYYREEENGRGNFPPRFSGLQFPNYSSELNVNALELDDSALYLCASSSNRDRIQQFFGPGTRLTVL.

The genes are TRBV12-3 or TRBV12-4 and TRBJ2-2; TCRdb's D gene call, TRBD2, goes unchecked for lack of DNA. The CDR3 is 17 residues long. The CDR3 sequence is CASSPLGAGVDTGELFF.

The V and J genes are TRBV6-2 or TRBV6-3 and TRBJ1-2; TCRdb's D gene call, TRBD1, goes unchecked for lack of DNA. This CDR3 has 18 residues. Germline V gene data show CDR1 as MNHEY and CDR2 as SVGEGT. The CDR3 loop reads CASSYNGKQGASLYGYTF.

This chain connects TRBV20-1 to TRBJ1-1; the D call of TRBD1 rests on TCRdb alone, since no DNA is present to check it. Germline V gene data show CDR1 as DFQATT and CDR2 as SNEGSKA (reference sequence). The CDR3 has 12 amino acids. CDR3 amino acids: CSANTGATEAFF.

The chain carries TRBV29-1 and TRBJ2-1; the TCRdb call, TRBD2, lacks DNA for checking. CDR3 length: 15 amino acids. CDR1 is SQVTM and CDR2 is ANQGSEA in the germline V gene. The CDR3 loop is CSVESSGSSLNEQFF.

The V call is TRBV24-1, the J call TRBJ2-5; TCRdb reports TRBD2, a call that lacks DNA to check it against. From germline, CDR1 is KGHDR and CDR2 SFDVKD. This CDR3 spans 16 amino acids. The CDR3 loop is CATSDPGLAGLETQYF.

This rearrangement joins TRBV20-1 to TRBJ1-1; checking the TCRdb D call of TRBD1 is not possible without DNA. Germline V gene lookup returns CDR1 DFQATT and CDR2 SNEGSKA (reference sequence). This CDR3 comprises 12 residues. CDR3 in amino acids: CSATMGAVGAFF.

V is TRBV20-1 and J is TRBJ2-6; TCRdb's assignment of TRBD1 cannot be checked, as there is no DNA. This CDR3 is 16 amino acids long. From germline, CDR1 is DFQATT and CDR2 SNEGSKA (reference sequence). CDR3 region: CSARWDGGSGANVLTF.

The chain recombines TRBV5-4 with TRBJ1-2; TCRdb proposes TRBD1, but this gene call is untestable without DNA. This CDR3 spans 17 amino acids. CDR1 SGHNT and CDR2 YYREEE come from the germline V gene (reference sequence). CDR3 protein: CASSSGTGTTTGYGYTF. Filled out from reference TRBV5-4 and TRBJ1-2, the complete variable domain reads ETGVTQSPTHLIKTRGQQVTLRCSSQSGHNTVSWYQQALGQGPQFIFQYYREEENGRGNFPPRFSGLQFPNYSSELNVNALELDDSALYLCASSSGTGTTTGYGYTFGSGTRLTVV.

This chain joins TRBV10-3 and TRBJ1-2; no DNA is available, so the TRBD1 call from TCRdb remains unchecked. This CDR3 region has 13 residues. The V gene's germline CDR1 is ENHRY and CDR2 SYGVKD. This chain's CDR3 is CAISESTGPGYTF.

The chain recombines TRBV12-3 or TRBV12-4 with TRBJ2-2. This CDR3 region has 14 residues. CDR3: CASTFVRDTGELFF.

The CDR3 spells CSVGSTDSYEQYF. This chain uses TRBV29-1 with TRBJ2-7; no DNA is available, so the TRBD1 call from TCRdb remains unchecked. Germline V gene data show CDR1 as SQVTM and CDR2 as ANQGSEA. The CDR3 is 13 residues long.

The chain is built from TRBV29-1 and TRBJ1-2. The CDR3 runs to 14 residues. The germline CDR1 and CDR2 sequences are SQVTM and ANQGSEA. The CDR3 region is CSVEIQGANYGYTF.

CDR3 sequence reads: CSVDITGGTGELFF. V and J are TRBV29-1 and TRBJ2-2; TCRdb proposes TRBD1, but this gene call is untestable without DNA. This CDR3 spans 14 amino acids. Germline values: CDR1 SQVTM, CDR2 ANQGSEA.

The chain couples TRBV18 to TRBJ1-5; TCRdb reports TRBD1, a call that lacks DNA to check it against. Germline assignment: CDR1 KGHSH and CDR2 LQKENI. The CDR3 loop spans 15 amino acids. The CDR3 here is CASSNRGGSNQPQHF.

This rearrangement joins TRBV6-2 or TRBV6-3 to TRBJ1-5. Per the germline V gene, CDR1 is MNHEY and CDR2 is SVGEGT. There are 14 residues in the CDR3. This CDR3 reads CASSYRQFDQPQHF.

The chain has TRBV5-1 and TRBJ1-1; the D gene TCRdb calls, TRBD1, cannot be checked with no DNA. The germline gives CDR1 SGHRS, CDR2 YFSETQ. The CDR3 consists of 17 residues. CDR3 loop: CASSLEGTGSMNTEAFF.

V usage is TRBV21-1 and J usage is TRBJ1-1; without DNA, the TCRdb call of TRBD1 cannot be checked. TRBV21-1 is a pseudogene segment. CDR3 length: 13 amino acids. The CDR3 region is CASSMGGYTEAFF.

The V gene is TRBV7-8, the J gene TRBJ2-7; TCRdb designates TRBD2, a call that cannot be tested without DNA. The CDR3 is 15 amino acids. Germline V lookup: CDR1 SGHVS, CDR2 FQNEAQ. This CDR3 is CASSLAGTSPYEQYF.

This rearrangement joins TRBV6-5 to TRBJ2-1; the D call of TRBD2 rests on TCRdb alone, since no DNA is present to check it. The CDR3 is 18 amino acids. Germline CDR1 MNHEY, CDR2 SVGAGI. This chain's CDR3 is CASSYISAAGLVHNEQFF.

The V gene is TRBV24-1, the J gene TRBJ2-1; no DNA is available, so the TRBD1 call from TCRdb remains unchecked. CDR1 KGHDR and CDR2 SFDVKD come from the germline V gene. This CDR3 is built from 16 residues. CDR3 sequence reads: CATSVYRAPSDNEQFF.